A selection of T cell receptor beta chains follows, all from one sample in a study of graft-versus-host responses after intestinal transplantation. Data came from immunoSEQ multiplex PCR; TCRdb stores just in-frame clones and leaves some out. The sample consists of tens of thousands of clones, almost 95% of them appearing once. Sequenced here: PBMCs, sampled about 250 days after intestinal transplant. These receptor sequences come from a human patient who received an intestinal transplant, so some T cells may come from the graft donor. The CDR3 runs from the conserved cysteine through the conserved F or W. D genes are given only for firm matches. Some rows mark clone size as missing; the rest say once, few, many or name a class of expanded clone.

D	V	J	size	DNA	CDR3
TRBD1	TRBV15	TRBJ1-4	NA	TGTGCCACCAGCAGAGAAGGACAGGTTAATGAAAAACTGTTTTTT	CATSREGQVNEKLFF
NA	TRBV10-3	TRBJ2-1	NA	TGTGCCACAGGGATCCAGATAGGCTACAATGAGCAGTTCTTC	CATGIQIGYNEQFF
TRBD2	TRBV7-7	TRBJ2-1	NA	TGTGCCAGCAGCATCGGACTAGCGGGAGAGCAGTTCTTC	CASSIGLAGEQFF
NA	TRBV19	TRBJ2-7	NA	TGTGCCAGTAGTATTGACCTCCCCTACGAGCAGTACTTC	CASSIDLPYEQYF
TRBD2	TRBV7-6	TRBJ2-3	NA	TGTGCCAGCAGCTCGGGGACTAGCGGGGCCACAGATACGCAGTATTTT	CASSSGTSGATDTQYF
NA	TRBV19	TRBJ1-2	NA	TGTGCCAGTAGTATATACAGGTTGGATGGCTACACCTTC	CASSIYRLDGYTF
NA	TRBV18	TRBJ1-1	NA	TGTGCCAGCTCTCCCGACATGGCCACTGAAGCTTTCTTT	CASSPDMATEAFF
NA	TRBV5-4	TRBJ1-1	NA	TGTGCCAGCAGCTTGAGGACAGATCGTACGTCAGAAGCTTTCTTT	CASSLRTDRTSEAFF
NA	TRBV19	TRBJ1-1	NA	TGTGCCAGTACCAAAGGCAGGGTGGGCACTGAAGCTTTCTTT	CASTKGRVGTEAFF
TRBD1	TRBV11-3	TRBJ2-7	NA	TGTGCCAGCAGCTCTAGACAGGGTGCAAGTGAGCAGTACTTC	CASSSRQGASEQYF
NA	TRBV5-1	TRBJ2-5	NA	TGCGCCAGCAGCTCGGTAGGGACCCAGTACTTC	CASSSVGTQYF
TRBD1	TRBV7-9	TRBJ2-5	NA	TGTGCCAGCAGCTGGGGACAGGGTAACCAAGAGACCCAGTACTTC	CASSWGQGNQETQYF
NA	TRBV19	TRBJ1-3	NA	TGTGCCACCGAAGGGGTCTCCTGGGACCGTTTCTCCGGAAACACCATATATTTT	CATEGVSWDRFSGNTIYF
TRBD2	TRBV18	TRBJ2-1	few	TGTGCCAGCTCTCGTCTAGCGGGTAATGAGCAGTTCTTC	CASSRLAGNEQFF
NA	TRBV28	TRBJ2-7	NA	TGTGCCAGCAGTTTATCCACAGGGTACTCCTACGAGCAGTACTTC	CASSLSTGYSYEQYF
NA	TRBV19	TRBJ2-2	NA	TGTGCCAGTAGTTGGGAGGTGAACACCGGGGAGCTGTTTTTT	CASSWEVNTGELFF
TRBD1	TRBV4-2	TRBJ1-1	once	TGTGCCAGCAGCCAACCCCTAGCCGACAGGGCCACTGAAGCTTTCTTT	CASSQPLADRATEAFF
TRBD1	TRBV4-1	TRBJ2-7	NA	TGCGCCAGCAGCCCCGGACAGGGGGCAGCTTACGAGCAGTACTTC	CASSPGQGAAYEQYF
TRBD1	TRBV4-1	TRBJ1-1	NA	TGCGCCAGCAGCCAAGACAGGGGGTGGACTGAAGCTTTCTTT	CASSQDRGWTEAFF
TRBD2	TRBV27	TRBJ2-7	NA	TGTGCCAGCAGTTTAAAAGGCGGGAGCCACGAGCAGTACTTC	CASSLKGGSHEQYF
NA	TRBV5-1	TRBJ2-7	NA	TGCGCCAGCAGCTTGGTGGTTTCCTACGAGCAGTACTTC	CASSLVVSYEQYF
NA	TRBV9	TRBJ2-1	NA	TGTGCCAGCAGCGTAGCCCCGGAAGGGAGCTACAATGAGCAGTTCTTC	CASSVAPEGSYNEQFF
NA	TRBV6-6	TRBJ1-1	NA	TGTGCCAGCAGTTACCGGTTGAACACTGAAGCTTTCTTT	CASSYRLNTEAFF
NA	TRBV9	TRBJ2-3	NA	TGTGCCAGCAGCGTAGCGGCATTGACAGATACGCAGTATTTT	CASSVAALTDTQYF
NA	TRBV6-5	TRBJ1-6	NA	TGTGCCAGCAGCTCCTATAATTCACCCCTCCACTTT	CASSSYNSPLHF
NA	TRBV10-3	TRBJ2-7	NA	TGTGCCATCAGTCCAGACTACGAGCAGTACTTC	CAISPDYEQYF
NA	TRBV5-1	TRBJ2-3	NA	TGCGCCAGCAGCCCGAGGGGTAGCGGGACAGCTACAGATACGCAGTATTTT	CASSPRGSGTATDTQYF
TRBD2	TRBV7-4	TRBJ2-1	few	TGTGCCAGCAGCTATGGACTAGCCGATGAGCAGTTCTTC	CASSYGLADEQFF
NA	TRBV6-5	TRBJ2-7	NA	TGTGCCAGCAGTTACTCACGGACAAGTTCCTCCTACGAGCAGTACTTC	CASSYSRTSSSYEQYF
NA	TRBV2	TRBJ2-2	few	TGTGCCAGCACTTACAGGAGGATGGGCACCGGGGAGCTGTTTTTT	CASTYRRMGTGELFF
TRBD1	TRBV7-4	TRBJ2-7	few	TGTGCCAGCAGCTTGGTGACAGGGACCTACGAGCAGTACTTC	CASSLVTGTYEQYF
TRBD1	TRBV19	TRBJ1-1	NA	TGTGCCAGTAGTATAGCGGGGACAGGGAACACTGAAGCTTTCTTT	CASSIAGTGNTEAFF
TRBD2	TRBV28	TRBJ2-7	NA	TGTGCCAGCAGTTTTGGTTCGGGAGGTTGGTACGAGCAGTACTTC	CASSFGSGGWYEQYF
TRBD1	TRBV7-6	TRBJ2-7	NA	TGTGCCAGCAGCACGGGACAGGGAGGGGACGAGCAGTACTTC	CASSTGQGGDEQYF
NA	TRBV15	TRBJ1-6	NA	TGTGCCACCAGCCACAGCCCCTCGACAAATTCACCCCTCCACTTT	CATSHSPSTNSPLHF
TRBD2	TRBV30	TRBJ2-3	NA	TGTGCCTGGAGTTCAGGGCTAGCGGGAGCGAAAGTCTGGGCGCAGTATTTT	CAWSSGLAGAKVWAQYF